The 21 T cell receptor beta chains below all came from one sample that was sequenced in a study of beta chain bispecific antibodies for T cell cancers. Expansion lasted 3 days, with either anti-CD3 antibody OKT3 or CD3/CD28 beads. MiXCR, applied by TCRdb to the 5' RACE reads, yields one record per CDR3 protein. The sample has about 20,000 distinct CDR3 sequences; just over 2% are singletons. No cognate antigen is known for these TCRs. General study points: Anti-TRBV12 exposure, compared with anti-CD19, reduced the TRBV12-3 proportion of TRBV signal by around 99%. Normal T cells contributed less of the targeted TRBV signal than the leukemia cells did.

Here the sequenced sample was healthy donor T cells cultured with leukemia cells, taken from a culture containing a bispecific antibody targeting TCR Vbeta12. Every receptor here comes from a human donor in good health. Some clones in this sample may be carry-over from other donors' samples.

Ten or more counts support this clonotype. The chain links TRBV9 to TRBJ2-3; 14 bases map to TRBD2. The length of the CDR3 is 16 residues. CDR1 and CDR2 (germline): SGDLS, YYNGEE. After removal of 2 bases from V and 5 bases from J, the junction contained 4 bases not matched to a gene. CDR3: CASSVGLAGVGDTQYF. The CDR3 DNA reads TGTGCCAGCAGCGTGGGACTAGCGGGGGTGGGAGATACGCAGTATTTT.

This clonotype was observed at least ten times. The J gene is TRBJ2-7, the V gene TRBV7-9, with D possibly being TRBD2 (6 bases). V lost 1 base and J 6 bases, leaving 7 bases between the germline ends. The CDR3 has 12 amino acids. Per germline, CDR1 SEHNR and CDR2 FQNEAQ (reference sequence). The CDR3 loop reads CASSLDGGEQYF. The CDR3 nucleotides read TGTGCCAGCAGCTTAGACGGGGGCGAGCAGTACTTC. The variable domain in full, with the rest retrieved from reference TRBV7-9 and TRBJ2-7, is DTGVSQNPRHKITKRGQNVTFRCDPISEHNRLYWYRQTLGQGPEFLTYFQNEAQLEKSRLLSDRFSAERPKGSFSTLEIQRTEQGDSAMYLCASSLDGGEQYFGPGTRLTVT.

This clonotype showed up many times. The chain combines TRBV20-1 with TRBJ2-5; 9 nucleotides align to TRBD2. The CDR3 covers 13 residues. Looked up from germline, CDR1 is DFQATT and CDR2 is SNEGSKA (reference sequence). The trim removed 2 bases at V and 5 bases at J, leaving 3 bases unmatched. DNA for the CDR3: TGCAGTGCTAGACTAGCGGGACTTGAGACCCAGTACTTC. Protein: CSARLAGLETQYF.

This clonotype was seen repeatedly, ten times or more. This chain uses TRBV20-1 with TRBJ2-1, with D perhaps matching TRBD1 (6 bases). CDR3 size: 16 residues. CDR1 and CDR2 from the germline V gene are DFQATT and SNEGSKA (reference sequence). The V and J ends lost 3 bases and 4 bases respectively, with 19 bases between them. CDR3: CSASKSGGRGYNEQFF. CDR3 DNA sequence: TGCAGTGCTAGCAAGAGCGGCGGCAGGGGTTACAATGAGCAGTTCTTC.

This clonotype came up many times. V and J are TRBV7-6 and TRBJ1-3; D might be TRBD1 (6 bases). Germline assignment: CDR1 SGHVS and CDR2 FNYEAQ. CDR3 length: 18 residues. Trimming pared 4 bases from V and 0 bases from J, leaving 19 bases between. Written as DNA, the CDR3 is TGTGCCAGCAGCTCACCGCGCCGACAGGCCTCCTCTGGAAACACCATATATTTT. Translated, it gives CASSSPRRQASSGNTIYF.

By share of the sample, this clonotype is medium-sized. The genes are TRBV5-1 and TRBJ2-7; 9 positions match TRBD1. With 1 base clipped from V and 2 bases from J, the junction kept 4 bases outside the gene matches. Per the germline V gene, CDR1 is SGHRS and CDR2 is YFSETQ. The CDR3 is 15 residues long. The CDR3 DNA reads TGCGCCAGCAGCTTGTCCGGGACAGGGACCTACGAGCAGTACTTC. Translation: CASSLSGTGTYEQYF.

This clonotype has at least ten counts. The chain couples TRBV6-5 to TRBJ1-5; tentative D call: TRBD1 (6 bases). CDR1 MNHEY and CDR2 SVGAGI come from the germline V gene. Deletions cut 6 bases from V and 4 bases from J, with 10 bases between. The CDR3 runs 13 residues. The CDR3 spells CASSPGENQPQHF. The CDR3, as DNA: TGTGCCAGCAGCCCAGGGGAGAATCAGCCCCAGCATTTT.

At least ten counts were recorded for this clonotype. V gene TRBV10-3 combines with J gene TRBJ2-3; TRBD2 matches 8 bases. The germline CDR1 and CDR2 sequences are ENHRY and SYGVKD. The junction had 11 bases not matched to a gene; V was cut back by 3 bases and J by 0 bases. CDR3 size: 18 residues. The CDR3 spells CAISDGSGGRSSTDTQYF. CDR3 DNA: TGTGCCATCAGTGACGGGAGCGGGGGCCGCTCTAGCACAGATACGCAGTATTTT.

This clonotype rates as medium-sized (0.01 to 0.1%). The rearrangement joins TRBV13 to TRBJ2-7, with 10 bases aligning to TRBD2. Germline V CDR1 and CDR2: PRHDT, FYEKMQ (reference sequence). Trimming took 3 bases from V and 0 from J; bases not matched to a gene: 5. This CDR3 contains 16 residues. This chain's CDR3 is CASSFGLAGASYEQYF. The CDR3 DNA reads as TGTGCCAGCAGCTTCGGCCTAGCGGGGGCCTCCTACGAGCAGTACTTC.

V usage is TRBV27 and J usage is TRBJ1-5; D is unresolved. Trimming took off 5 bases at V and 1 base at J, with 9 bases between the two ends. Germline CDR1 and CDR2: MNHEY and SMNVEV (reference sequence). The CDR3 extends over 14 amino acids. This chain's CDR3 is CASSSGLSNQPQHF. CDR3 DNA: TGTGCCAGCAGTAGCGGACTAAGCAATCAGCCCCAGCATTTT.

This clonotype was observed a handful of times. The V gene is TRBV30, the J gene TRBJ2-1; D is uncertain. Germline CDR1 GTSNPN, CDR2 SVGIG (reference sequence). The CDR3 is 13 residues long. Trimming took off 0 bases at V and 5 bases at J, with 8 bases between the two ends. CDR3 loop: CAWSVQANNEQFF. The CDR3 region has the DNA TGTGCCTGGAGTGTACAAGCCAACAATGAGCAGTTCTTC.

This clonotype was picked up many times. The V gene is TRBV24-1, the J gene TRBJ2-1, with D perhaps matching TRBD1 (5 bases). Germline assignment: CDR1 KGHDR and CDR2 SFDVKD. CDR3 length: 14 amino acids. Trimming took 3 bases from V and 5 from J, leaving 10 bases between them. CDR3 protein: CATSDLTGNNEQFF. As DNA, the CDR3 is TGTGCCACCAGTGATCTTACAGGAAACAATGAGCAGTTCTTC.

This clonotype has only a few counts. The chain is built from TRBV19 and TRBJ2-7; no reliable D call. The germline V and J ends were trimmed by 3 bases and 2 bases, with 11 bases remaining between them. The germline gives CDR1 LNHDA, CDR2 SQIVND (reference sequence). CDR3 length equals 14 residues. CDR3 coding DNA: TGTGCCAGTAGTATCGGCCAGTCGACCTACGAGCAGTACTTC. It yields the protein CASSIGQSTYEQYF.

This clonotype has at least ten counts. V usage is TRBV20-1 and J usage is TRBJ1-2; D remains unclear. V was pared by 3 bases and J by 3 bases, with 11 bases between. Germline-derived CDR1 and CDR2 are DFQATT and SNEGSKA (reference sequence). The CDR3 is made up of 13 amino acids. DNA of the CDR3: TGCAGTGCTAGGGTCCCCAGCCACTATGGCTACACCTTC. This translates into CSARVPSHYGYTF.

The table lists this clonotype with many counts. The genes are TRBV10-3 and TRBJ2-4; D remains unclear. Germline CDR1 ENHRY, CDR2 SYGVKD. The V and J ends lost 3 bases and 0 bases respectively, with 6 bases between them. The CDR3 is 14 residues long. CDR3 bases: TGTGCCATCAGTGACGAAATAGCCAAAAACATTCAGTACTTC. This gives the protein CAISDEIAKNIQYF.

This clonotype was recorded many times. The gene calls are TRBV6-5 and TRBJ2-1; 10 nucleotides match TRBD2. Germline V gene data show CDR1 as MNHEY and CDR2 as SVGAGI. The trim removed 4 bases at V and 9 bases at J, leaving 6 bases unmatched. This CDR3 is 14 amino acids long. CDR3 nucleotides: TGTGCCAGCAGTTTGAGCGGGGGGGCGGGTGAGCAGTTCTTC. This sequence encodes CASSLSGGAGEQFF.

This clonotype was detected ten times or more. The J gene is TRBJ2-2, the V gene TRBV4-1, with 8 positions matching TRBD2. Per germline, CDR1 MGHRA and CDR2 YSYEKL. There are 18 residues in the CDR3. Trimming cost V 0 bases and J 2 bases; bases outside gene matches: 8. The CDR3 reads CASSQDGPGGINTGELFF. The DNA for the CDR3 is TGCGCCAGCAGCCAAGACGGCCCGGGGGGGATTAACACCGGGGAGCTGTTTTTT.

The sample holds many counts of this clonotype. V gene TRBV20-1 combines with J gene TRBJ1-1; D is undetermined. V lost 5 bases to trimming and J lost 0 bases, with 4 bases between them. Germline V CDR1 and CDR2: DFQATT, SNEGSKA (reference sequence). This CDR3 is 11 amino acids long. CDR3 sequence reads: CSAPVNTEAFF. In DNA form, the CDR3 reads TGCAGTGCTCCCGTGAACACTGAAGCTTTCTTT.

This clonotype was seen at least ten times. The J gene is TRBJ2-4, the V gene TRBV18; D is possibly TRBD1 or TRBD2 (5 bases each). The V gene's germline CDR1 is KGHSH and CDR2 LQKENI. This CDR3 spans 14 amino acids. V lost 3 bases to trimming and J lost 2 bases, with 8 bases between them. The DNA for the CDR3 is TGTGCCAGCTCACCGGGGGTATCCAAAAACATTCAGTACTTC. It encodes CASSPGVSKNIQYF.

In its sample, this clonotype was seen many times. The rearrangement joins TRBV7-2 to TRBJ2-1; TRBD1 might be the D (5 bases). Germline-derived CDR1 and CDR2 are SGHTA and FQGNSA. This CDR3 has 16 amino acids. Trimming pared 4 bases from V and 7 bases from J, leaving 20 bases between. The CDR3 bases are TGTGCCAGCAGCTGTGGGCGTGGGGCCCTGAGTAATGAGCAGTTCTTC. Its protein product is CASSCGRGALSNEQFF.

In this sample, this clonotype turned up many times. This chain links TRBV10-1 with TRBJ2-1; no firm D call. The V and J ends lost 4 bases and 7 bases respectively, with 17 bases between them. Germline V gives CDR1 WNHNN, CDR2 SYGVQD (reference sequence). This CDR3 is 15 amino acids long. The CDR3 sequence is CASSGPATGSNEQFF. CDR3 nucleotides: TGCGCCAGCAGTGGCCCTGCCACGGGCTCTAATGAGCAGTTCTTC.